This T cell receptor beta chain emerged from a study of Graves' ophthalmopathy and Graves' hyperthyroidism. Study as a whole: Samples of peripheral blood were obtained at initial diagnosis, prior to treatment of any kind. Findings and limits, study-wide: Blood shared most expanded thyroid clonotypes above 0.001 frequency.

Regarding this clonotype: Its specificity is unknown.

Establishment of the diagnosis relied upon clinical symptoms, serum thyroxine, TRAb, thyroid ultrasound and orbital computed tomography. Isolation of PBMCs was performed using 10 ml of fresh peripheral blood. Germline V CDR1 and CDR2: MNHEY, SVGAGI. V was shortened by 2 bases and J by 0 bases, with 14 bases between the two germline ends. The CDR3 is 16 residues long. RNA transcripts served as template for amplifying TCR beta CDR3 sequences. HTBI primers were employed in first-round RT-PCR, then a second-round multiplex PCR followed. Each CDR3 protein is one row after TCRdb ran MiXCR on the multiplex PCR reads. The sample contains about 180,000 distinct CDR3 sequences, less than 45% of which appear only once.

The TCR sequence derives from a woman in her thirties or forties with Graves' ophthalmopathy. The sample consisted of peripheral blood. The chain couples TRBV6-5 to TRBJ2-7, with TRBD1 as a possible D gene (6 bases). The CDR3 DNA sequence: TGTGCCAGCAGTTACCCTTTGGACAGAGACTCCTACGAGCAGTACTTC. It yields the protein CASSYPLDRDSYEQYF.